What follows are 5 T cell receptor beta chains derived from one specimen sequenced in a study of vaccination and CD4 T cells after COVID-19. Their specific antigens are unknown. Treatment meaning: approximately nine-day PBMC culture with coronavirus spike peptide pools or control peptides (ViraFEST assay). An Oncomine TCR Beta short-read assay was used to sequence the DNA from cultured CD4+ T cells. A single record per CDR3 protein comes from TCRdb applying MiXCR to the PCR reads. The sample carries approximately 9,900 distinct CDR3 sequences, approximately 55% recorded once. Sequenced input: CD4+ T cells from blood, cultured in vitro. These receptor sequences come from a human donor who had recovered from COVID-19.

The chain recombines TRBV14 with TRBJ1-1; D possibly corresponds to TRBD1 (6 bases). This CDR3 region has 13 residues. In germline, CDR1 is SGHDN, CDR2 FVKESK. Trimming pared 0 bases from V and 11 bases from J, leaving 13 bases between. For the CDR3, the DNA is TGTGCCAGCAGCCAAGATAGGACAGACGGGGCTTTCTTT. Translation: CASSQDRTDGAFF.

The V and J genes are TRBV6-5 and TRBJ2-5; D is perhaps TRBD2 (5 bases). In germline, CDR1 is MNHEY, CDR2 SVGAGI. There are 15 residues in the CDR3. The V end lost 0 bases, the J end lost 3 bases, and 11 bases lay between the germline ends. The CDR3 protein is CASSYSGLKEETQYF. The CDR3 bases are TGTGCCAGCAGTTACTCCGGACTGAAAGAAGAGACCCAGTACTTC.

V is TRBV18 and J is TRBJ1-1; D uncertain. The germline gives CDR1 KGHSH, CDR2 LQKENI. CDR3 length: 12 residues. Trimming cost V 3 bases and J 4 bases, with 6 bases left between them. The CDR3 region is CASSPIFTEAFF. The DNA for the CDR3 is TGTGCCAGCTCACCCATATTCACTGAAGCTTTCTTT.

Only a few counts were recorded for this clonotype. The chain has TRBV20-1 and TRBJ2-1; tentatively, D is TRBD2 (6 bases). The CDR3 is made up of 14 amino acids. Trimming shortened V by 2 bases and J by 3 bases, and 11 bases separated the two germline ends. Germline CDR1 and CDR2: DFQATT and SNEGSKA (reference sequence). CDR3 protein: CSARSGLFYNEQFF. In nucleotides, the CDR3 is TGCAGTGCTAGATCAGGACTATTCTACAATGAGCAGTTCTTC.

This clonotype showed up just a few times. CDR3 nucleotides: TGTGCCACCAGCAGAGTTTTGACAGGTTTTATCAATGAGCAGTTCTTC. Encoded protein: CATSRVLTGFINEQFF. The V and J genes are TRBV15 and TRBJ2-1; possibly TRBD1 for D (6 bases). This CDR3 comprises 16 residues. Germline loops: CDR1 LNHNV, CDR2 YYDKDF (reference sequence). The V end was cut by 1 base, the J end by 6 bases, with 16 bases between.